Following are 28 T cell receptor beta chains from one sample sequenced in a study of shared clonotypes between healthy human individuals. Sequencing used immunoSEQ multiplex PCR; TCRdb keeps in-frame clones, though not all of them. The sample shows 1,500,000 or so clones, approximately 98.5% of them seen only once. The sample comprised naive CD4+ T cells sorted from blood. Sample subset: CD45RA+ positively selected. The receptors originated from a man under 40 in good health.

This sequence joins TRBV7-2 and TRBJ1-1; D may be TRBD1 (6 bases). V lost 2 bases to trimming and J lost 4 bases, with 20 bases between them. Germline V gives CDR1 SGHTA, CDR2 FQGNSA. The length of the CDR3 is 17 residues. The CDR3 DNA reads TGTGCCAGCAGCTTATGGAATCAGGGGCGCGGGAGCACTGAAGCTTTCTTT. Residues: CASSLWNQGRGSTEAFF. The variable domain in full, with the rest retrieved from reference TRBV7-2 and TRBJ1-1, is GAGVSQSPSNKVTEKGKDVELRCDPISGHTALYWYRQSLGQGLEFLIYFQGNSAPDKSGLPSDRFSAERTGGSVSTLTIQRTQQEDSAVYLCASSLWNQGRGSTEAFFGQGTRLTVV.

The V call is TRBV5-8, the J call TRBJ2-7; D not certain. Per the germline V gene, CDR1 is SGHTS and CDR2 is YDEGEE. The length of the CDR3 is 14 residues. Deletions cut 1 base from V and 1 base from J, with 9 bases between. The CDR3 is CASSLLSRSYEQYF. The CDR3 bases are TGTGCCAGCAGCTTGCTGTCCAGATCCTACGAGCAGTACTTC.

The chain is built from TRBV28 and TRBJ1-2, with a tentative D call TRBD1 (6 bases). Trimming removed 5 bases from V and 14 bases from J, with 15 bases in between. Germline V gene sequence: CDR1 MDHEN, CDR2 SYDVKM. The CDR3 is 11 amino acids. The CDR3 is CASSDRISKTF. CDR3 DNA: TGTGCCAGCAGTGACAGGATCTCTAAAACCTTC.

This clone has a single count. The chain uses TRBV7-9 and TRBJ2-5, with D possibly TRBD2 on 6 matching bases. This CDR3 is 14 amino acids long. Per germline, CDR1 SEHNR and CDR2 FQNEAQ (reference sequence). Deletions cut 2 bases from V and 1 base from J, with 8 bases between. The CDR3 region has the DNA TGTGCCAGCAGCTTATTTAGCGGCCAAGAGACCCAGTACTTC. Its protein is CASSLFSGQETQYF.

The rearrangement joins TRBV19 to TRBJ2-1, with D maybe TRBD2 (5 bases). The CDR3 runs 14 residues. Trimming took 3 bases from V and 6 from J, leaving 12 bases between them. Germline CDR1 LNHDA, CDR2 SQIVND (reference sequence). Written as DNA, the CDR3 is TGTGCCAGTAGTATCGATCTAGCCCTCAATGAGCAGTTCTTC. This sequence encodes CASSIDLALNEQFF. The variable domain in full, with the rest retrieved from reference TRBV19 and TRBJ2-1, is DGGITQSPKYLFRKEGQNVTLSCEQNLNHDAMYWYRQDPGQGLRLIYYSQIVNDFQKGDIAEGYSVSREKKESFPLTVTSAQKNPTAFYLCASSIDLALNEQFFGPGTRLTVL.

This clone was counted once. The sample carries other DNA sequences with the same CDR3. The CDR3 region has the DNA TGCAGCGTTGAACGGGGAAACACCATATATTTT. This gives the protein CSVERGNTIYF. The genes are TRBV29-1 and TRBJ1-3; D not resolved. Between the trimmed V and J ends, which lost 2 bases and 4 bases, there was a span of 3 bases. The CDR3 extends over 11 amino acids. The V gene's germline CDR1 is SQVTM and CDR2 ANQGSEA.

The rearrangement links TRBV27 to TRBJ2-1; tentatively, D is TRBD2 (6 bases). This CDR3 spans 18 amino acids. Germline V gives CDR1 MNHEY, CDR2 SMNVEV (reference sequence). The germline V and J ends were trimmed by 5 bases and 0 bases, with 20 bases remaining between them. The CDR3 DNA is TGTGCCAGCAGTCCACTGACTGCGGGGAGACCCTCCTACAATGAGCAGTTCTTC. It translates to CASSPLTAGRPSYNEQFF.

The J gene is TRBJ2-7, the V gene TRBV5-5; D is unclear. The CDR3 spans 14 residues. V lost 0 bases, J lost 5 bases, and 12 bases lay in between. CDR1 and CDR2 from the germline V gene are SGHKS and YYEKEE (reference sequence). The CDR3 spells CASSLAVATHEQYF. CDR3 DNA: TGTGCCAGCAGCTTGGCCGTAGCTACTCACGAGCAGTACTTC.

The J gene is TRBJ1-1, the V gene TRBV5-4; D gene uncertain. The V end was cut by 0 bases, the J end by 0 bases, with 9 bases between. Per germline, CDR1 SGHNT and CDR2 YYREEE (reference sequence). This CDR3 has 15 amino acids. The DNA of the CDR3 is TGTGCCAGCAGCTTGGGAGGCAGCATGAACACTGAAGCTTTCTTT. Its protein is CASSLGGSMNTEAFF.

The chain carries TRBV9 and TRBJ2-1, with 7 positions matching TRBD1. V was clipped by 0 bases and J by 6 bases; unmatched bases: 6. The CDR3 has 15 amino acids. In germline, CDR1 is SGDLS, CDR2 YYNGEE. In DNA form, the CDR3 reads TGTGCCAGCAGCGTAGTTGGGACAGTACTCAATGAGCAGTTCTTC. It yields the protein CASSVVGTVLNEQFF.

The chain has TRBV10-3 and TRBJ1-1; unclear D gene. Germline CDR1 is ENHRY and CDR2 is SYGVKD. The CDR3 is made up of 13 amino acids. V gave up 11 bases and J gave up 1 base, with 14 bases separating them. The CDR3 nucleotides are TGTGCCTGCACGACGGCCGGGAACACTGAAGCTTTCTTT. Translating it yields CACTTAGNTEAFF.

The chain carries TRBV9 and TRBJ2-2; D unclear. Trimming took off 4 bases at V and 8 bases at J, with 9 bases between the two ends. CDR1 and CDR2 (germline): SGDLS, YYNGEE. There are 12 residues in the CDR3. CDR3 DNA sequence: TGTGCCAGCAGCCCCCGCAAAGGGGAGCTGTTTTTT. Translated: CASSPRKGELFF.

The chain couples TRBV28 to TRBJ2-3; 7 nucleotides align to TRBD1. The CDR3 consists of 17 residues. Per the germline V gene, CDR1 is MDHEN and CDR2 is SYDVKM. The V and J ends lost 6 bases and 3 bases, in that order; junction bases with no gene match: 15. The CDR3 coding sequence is TGTGCCAGCAGGCTCCCCCTAGGGGGCTCGGGGACAGATACGCAGTATTTT. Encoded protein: CASRLPLGGSGTDTQYF. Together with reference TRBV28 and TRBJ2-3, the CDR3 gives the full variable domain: DVKVTQSSRYLVKRTGEKVFLECVQDMDHENMFWYRQDPGLGLRLIYFSYDVKMKEKGDIPEGYSVSREKKERFSLILESASTNQTSMYLCASRLPLGGSGTDTQYFGPGTRLTVL.

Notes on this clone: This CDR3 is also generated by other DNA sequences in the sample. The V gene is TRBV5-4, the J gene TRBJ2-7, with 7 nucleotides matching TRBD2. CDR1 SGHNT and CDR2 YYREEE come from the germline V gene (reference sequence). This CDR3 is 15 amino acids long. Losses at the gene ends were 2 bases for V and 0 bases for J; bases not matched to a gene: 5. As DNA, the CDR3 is TGTGCCAGCAGCTTCGGGCTAGCGGCCTCCTACGAGCAGTACTTC. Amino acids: CASSFGLAASYEQYF.

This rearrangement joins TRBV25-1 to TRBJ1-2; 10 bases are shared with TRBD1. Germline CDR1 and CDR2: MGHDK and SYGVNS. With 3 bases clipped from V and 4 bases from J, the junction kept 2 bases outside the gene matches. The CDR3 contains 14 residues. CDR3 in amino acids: CASSETGGAYGYTF. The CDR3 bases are TGTGCCAGCAGTGAGACAGGGGGCGCCTATGGCTACACCTTC.

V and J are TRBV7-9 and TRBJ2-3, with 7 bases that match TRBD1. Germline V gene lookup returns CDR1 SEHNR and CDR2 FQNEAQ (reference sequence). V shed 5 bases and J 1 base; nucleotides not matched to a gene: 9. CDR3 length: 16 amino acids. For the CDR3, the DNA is TGTGCCAGCAGCCCAATCCCCGGACAGGGCACAGATACGCAGTATTTT. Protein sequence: CASSPIPGQGTDTQYF.

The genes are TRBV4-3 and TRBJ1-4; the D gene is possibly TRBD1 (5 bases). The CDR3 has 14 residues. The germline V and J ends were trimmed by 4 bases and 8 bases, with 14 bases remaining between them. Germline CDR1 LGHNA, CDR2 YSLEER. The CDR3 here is CASSLQGRIEKLFF. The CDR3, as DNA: TGCGCCAGCAGCCTTCAGGGTCGGATCGAAAAACTGTTTTTT.

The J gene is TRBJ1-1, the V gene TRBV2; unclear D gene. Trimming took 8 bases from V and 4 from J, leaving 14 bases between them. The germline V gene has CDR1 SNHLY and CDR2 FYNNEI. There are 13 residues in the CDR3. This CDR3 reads CASSKPDITEAFF. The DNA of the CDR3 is TGTGCCAGCTCCAAACCAGACATCACTGAAGCTTTCTTT.

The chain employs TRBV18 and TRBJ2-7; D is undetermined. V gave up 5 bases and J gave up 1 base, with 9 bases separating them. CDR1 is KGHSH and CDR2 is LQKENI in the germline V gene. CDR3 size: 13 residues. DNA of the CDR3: TGTGCCAGCTCATCCGGACGGTCCTACGAGCAGTACTTC. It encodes CASSSGRSYEQYF.

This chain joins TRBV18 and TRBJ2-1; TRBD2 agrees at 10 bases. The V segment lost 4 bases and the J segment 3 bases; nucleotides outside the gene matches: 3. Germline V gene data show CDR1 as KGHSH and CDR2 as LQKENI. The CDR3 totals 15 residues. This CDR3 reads CASSQLAGIYNEQFF. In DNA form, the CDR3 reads TGTGCCAGCTCACAACTAGCGGGGATCTACAATGAGCAGTTCTTC. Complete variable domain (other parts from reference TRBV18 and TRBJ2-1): NAGVMQNPRHLVRRRGQEARLRCSPMKGHSHVYWYRQLPEEGLKFMVYLQKENIIDESGMPKERFSAEFPKEGPSILRIQQVVRGDSAAYFCASSQLAGIYNEQFFGPGTRLTVL.

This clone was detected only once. This CDR3 reads CASRDWAVNEQFF. In nucleotides, the CDR3 is TGTGCCAGCAGGGACTGGGCGGTCAATGAGCAGTTCTTC. V and J are TRBV7-9 and TRBJ2-1; tentative D call: TRBD2 (5 bases). Germline CDR1 is SEHNR and CDR2 is FQNEAQ (reference sequence). The CDR3 has 13 residues. V was clipped by 6 bases and J by 6 bases, with 12 bases between them.

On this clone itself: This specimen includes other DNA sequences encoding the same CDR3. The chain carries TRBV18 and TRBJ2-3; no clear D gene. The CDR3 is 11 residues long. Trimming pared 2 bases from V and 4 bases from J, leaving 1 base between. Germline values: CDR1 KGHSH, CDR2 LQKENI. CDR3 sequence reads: CASSPSDTQYF. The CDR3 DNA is TGTGCCAGCTCACCATCAGATACGCAGTATTTT.

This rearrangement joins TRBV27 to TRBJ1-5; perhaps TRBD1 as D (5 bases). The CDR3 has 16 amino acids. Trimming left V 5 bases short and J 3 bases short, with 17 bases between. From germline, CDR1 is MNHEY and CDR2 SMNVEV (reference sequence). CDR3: CASSPRFRAINQPQHF. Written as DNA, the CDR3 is TGTGCCAGCAGTCCGCGGTTCAGGGCGATCAATCAGCCCCAGCATTTT.

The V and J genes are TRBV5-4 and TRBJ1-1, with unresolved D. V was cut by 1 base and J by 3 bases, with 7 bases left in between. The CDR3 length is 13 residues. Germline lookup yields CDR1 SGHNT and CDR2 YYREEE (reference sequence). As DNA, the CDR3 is TGTGCCAGCAGCTTGAGTAAGGACACTGAAGCTTTCTTT. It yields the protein CASSLSKDTEAFF.

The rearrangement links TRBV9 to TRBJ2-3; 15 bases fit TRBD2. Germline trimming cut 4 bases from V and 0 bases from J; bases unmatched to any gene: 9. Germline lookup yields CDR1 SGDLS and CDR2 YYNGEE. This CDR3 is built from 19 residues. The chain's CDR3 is CASSRTSGRAFASTDTQYF. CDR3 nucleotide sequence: TGTGCCAGCAGCCGGACTAGCGGGAGGGCCTTCGCTAGCACAGATACGCAGTATTTT.

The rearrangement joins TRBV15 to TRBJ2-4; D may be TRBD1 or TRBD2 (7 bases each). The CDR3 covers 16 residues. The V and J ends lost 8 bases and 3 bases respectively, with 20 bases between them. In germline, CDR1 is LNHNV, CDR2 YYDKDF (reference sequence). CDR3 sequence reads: CATSQGGARNKNIQYF. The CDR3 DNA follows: TGTGCCACCTCCCAGGGGGGGGCTAGGAACAAAAACATTCAGTACTTC.

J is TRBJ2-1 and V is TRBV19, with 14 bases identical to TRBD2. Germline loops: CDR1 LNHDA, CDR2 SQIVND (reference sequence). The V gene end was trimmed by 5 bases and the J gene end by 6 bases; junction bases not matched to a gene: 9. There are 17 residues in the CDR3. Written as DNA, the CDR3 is TGTGCCAGTAGTGCCCGACTAGCGGGAGGGCCCTTCAATGAGCAGTTCTTC. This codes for CASSARLAGGPFNEQFF.

CDR3 residues: CASRQLAGAGTQYF. The CDR3 region has the DNA TGTGCCAGCAGGCAATTAGCGGGAGCGGGGACCCAGTACTTC. The chain links TRBV6-5 to TRBJ2-5; TRBD2 matches 9 bases. The germline CDR1 and CDR2 sequences are MNHEY and SVGAGI. V shed 6 bases and J 7 bases; nucleotides not matched to a gene: 9. The CDR3 covers 14 residues.